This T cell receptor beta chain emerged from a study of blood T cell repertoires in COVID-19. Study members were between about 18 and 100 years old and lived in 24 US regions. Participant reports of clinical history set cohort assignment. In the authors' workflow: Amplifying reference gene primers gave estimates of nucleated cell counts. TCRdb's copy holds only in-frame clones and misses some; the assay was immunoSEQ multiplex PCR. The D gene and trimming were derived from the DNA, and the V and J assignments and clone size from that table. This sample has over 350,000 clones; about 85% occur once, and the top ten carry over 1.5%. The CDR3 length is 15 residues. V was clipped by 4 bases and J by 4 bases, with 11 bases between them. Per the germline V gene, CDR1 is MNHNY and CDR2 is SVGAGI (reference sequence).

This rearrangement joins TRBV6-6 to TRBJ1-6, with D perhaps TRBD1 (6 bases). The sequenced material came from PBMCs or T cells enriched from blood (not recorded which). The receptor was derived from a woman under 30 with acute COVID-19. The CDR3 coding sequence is TGTGCCAGCAGTTTGGACAGTGGGTATAATTCACCCCTCCACTTT. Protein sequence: CASSLDSGYNSPLHF.